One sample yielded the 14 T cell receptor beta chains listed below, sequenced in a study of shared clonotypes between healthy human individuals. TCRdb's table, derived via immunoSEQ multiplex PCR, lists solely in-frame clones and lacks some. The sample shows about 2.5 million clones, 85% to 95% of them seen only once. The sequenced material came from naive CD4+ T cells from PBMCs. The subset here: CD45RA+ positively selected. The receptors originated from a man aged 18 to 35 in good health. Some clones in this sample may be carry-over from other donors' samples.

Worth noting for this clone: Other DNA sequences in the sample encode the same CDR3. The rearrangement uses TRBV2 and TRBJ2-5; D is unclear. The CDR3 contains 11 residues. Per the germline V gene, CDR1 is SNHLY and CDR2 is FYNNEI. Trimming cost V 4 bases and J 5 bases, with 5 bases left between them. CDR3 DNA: TGTGCCAGCAGTGGGCAGGAGACCCAGTACTTC. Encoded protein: CASSGQETQYF.

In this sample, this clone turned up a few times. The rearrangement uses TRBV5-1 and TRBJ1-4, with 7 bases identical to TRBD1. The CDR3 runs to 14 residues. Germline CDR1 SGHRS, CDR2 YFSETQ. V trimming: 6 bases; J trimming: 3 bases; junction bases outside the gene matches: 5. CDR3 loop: CASKTGWANEKLFF. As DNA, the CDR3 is TGCGCCAGCAAGACAGGGTGGGCTAATGAAAAACTGTTTTTT. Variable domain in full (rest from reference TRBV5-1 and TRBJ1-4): KAGVTQTPRYLIKTRGQQVTLSCSPISGHRSVSWYQQTPGQGLQFLFEYFSETQRNKGNFPGRFSGRQFSNSRSEMNVSTLELGDSALYLCASKTGWANEKLFFGSGTQLSVL.

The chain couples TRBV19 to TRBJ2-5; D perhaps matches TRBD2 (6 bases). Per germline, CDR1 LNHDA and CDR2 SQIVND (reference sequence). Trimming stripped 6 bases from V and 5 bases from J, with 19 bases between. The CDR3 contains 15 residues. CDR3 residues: CASRSETLAGETQYF. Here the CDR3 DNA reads TGTGCCAGTAGGAGCGAGACACTAGCCGGGGAGACCCAGTACTTC.

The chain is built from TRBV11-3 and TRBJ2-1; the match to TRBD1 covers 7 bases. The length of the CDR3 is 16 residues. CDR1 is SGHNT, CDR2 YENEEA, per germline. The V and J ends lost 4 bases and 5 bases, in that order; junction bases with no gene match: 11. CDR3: CASSYATGQPDNEQFF. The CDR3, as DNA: TGTGCCAGCAGCTACGCAACGGGACAGCCAGACAATGAGCAGTTCTTC.

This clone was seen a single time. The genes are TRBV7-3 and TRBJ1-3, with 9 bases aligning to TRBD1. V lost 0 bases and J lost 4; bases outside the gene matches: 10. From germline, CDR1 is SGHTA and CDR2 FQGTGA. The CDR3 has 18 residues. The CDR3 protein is CASSLTIGQGTTGNTIYF. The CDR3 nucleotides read TGTGCCAGCAGCTTAACGATTGGACAGGGGACTACAGGAAACACCATATATTTT.

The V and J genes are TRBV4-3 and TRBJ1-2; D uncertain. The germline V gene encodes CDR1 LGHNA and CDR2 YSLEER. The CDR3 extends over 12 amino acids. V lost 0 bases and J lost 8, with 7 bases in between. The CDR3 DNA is TGCGCCAGCAGCCAAGACCCAGGCGGCTACACCTTC. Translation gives CASSQDPGGYTF.

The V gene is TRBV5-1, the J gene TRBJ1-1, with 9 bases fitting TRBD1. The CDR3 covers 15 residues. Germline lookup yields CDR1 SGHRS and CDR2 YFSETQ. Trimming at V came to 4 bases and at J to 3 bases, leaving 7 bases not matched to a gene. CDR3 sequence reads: CASSARQGGYTEAFF. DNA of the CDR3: TGCGCCAGCAGCGCGCGACAGGGGGGCTACACTGAAGCTTTCTTT. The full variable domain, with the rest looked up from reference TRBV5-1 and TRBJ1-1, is KAGVTQTPRYLIKTRGQQVTLSCSPISGHRSVSWYQQTPGQGLQFLFEYFSETQRNKGNFPGRFSGRQFSNSRSEMNVSTLELGDSALYLCASSARQGGYTEAFFGQGTRLTVV.

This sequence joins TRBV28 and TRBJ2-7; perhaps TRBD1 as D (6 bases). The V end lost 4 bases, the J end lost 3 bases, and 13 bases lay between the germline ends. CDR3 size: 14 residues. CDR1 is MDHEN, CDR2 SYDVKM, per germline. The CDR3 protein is CASSSNRVIYEQYF. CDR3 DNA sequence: TGTGCCAGCAGTTCCAACAGGGTTATCTACGAGCAGTACTTC.

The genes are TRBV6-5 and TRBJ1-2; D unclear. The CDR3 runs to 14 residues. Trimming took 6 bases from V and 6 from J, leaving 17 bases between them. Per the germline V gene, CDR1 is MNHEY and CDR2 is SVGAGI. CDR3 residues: CASRPRGARDGYTF. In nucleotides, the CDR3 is TGTGCCAGCAGGCCCCGGGGAGCAAGGGATGGCTACACCTTC.

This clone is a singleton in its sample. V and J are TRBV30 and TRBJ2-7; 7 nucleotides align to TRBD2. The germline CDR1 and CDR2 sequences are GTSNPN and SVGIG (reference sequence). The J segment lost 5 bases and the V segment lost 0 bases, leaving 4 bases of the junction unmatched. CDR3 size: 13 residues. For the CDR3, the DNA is TGTGCCTGGAGTGTACTAGCGCGGAACGAGCAGTACTTC. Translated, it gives CAWSVLARNEQYF.

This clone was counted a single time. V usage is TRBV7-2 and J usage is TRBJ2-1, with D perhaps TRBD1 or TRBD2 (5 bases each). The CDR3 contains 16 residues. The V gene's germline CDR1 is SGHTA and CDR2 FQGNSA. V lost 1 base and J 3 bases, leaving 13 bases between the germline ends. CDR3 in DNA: TGTGCCAGCAGCTTAGGTGCTCGTGGGGGCTACAATGAGCAGTTCTTC. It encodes CASSLGARGGYNEQFF.

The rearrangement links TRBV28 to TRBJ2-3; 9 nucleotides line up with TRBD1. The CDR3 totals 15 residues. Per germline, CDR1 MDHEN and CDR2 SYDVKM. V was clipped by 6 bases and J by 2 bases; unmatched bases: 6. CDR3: CASSSRDRATDTQYF. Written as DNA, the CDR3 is TGTGCCAGCAGCTCTAGGGACAGGGCCACAGATACGCAGTATTTT.

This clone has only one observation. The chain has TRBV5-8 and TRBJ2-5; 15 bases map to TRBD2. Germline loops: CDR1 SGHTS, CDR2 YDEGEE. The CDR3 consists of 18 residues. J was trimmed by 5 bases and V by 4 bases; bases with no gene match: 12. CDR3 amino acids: CASSQGLAGGPVEETQYF. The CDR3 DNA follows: TGTGCCAGCAGCCAAGGACTAGCGGGAGGGCCCGTAGAGGAGACCCAGTACTTC. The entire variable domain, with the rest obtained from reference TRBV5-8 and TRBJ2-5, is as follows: EAGVTQSPTHLIKTRGQQATLRCSPISGHTSVYWYQQALGLGLQFLLWYDEGEERNRGNFPPRFSGRQFPNYSSELNVNALELEDSALYLCASSQGLAGGPVEETQYFGPGTRLLVL.

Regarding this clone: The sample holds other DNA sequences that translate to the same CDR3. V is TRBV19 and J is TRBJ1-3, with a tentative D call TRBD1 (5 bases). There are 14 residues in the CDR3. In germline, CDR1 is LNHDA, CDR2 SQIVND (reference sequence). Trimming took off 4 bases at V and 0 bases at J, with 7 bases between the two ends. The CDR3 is CASSTGLSGNTIYF. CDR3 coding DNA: TGTGCCAGTAGTACGGGACTCTCTGGAAACACCATATATTTT.